Detailed here is one TCR beta chain. What antigen it recognizes has not been identified. No base quality information exists; no much larger clone differs at one position. Including the terminal cysteine and phenylalanine, the CDR3 comprises 13 residues. Only the CDR3 portion is preserved as DNA: 39 bases, with reading frame beginning at the first base. Based on the germline V gene (reference sequence), the CDR1 and CDR2 sequences are MNHEY and SMNVEV. V drops 2 bases and J drops 6 bases, leaving 10 bases in between. TCRbeta CDR3 regions were amplified from genomic DNA using the immunoSEQ Assay, a bias-controlled multiplex PCR. The study's own analysis went as follows. The number of nucleated cells in each sample was estimated from the amplification of reference gene primers within the assay. To quantify the absolute abundance of each unique TCRbeta CDR3 rearrangement, sequence reads were collapsed and filtered. Productive Simpson clonality was computed per sample as the square root of Simpson's diversity index over productive rearrangements. Not all clones reach the TCRdb copy of this immuneACCESS table, which keeps in-frame sequences only. Checked studies attribute under half of the gap to unresolved V genes and leave the rest unexplained. For V, J and clone size, that table is used; D and trimming come from the DNA. The sample table lists 270,000 or so clones, 82% of them with a count of one. Roughly 3% of the sample goes to the ten largest clones.

These data come from a study of blood T cell repertoires in COVID-19 (dated by TCRdb to the early 2020s). Some background on the complete study: The collaborator samples originated in the United States, Italy and Spain and spanned the acute and convalescent phases of COVID-19. The prospective study material was composed of cDNA or gDNA derived from T cells, B-cell-depleted T cells, or PBMCs. The dataset comprised deeply sampled blood TCRbeta repertoires from subjects exposed to, actively infected with, or recovered from COVID-19. The repertoires were released in a freely available public database intended as a resource for research on the immune response to SARS-CoV-2. The samples were drawn from two sources: the first 160 participants of the ongoing ImmuneRACE study, and over 950 subjects contributed by 6 global collaborators. The sample metadata nearly always contained a de-identified subject ID, COVID-19 status, age in years and sex. Where available, HLA class I and class II types were obtained from metadata supplied by the sample provider rather than from assay-based typing. Points the paper makes about the study in general: How much clinical and demographic metadata was included differed by source and by participant, and the metadata was provided uncurated.

Whole blood was collected in K2EDTA tubes by collaborating institutions according to the institutions' own protocols. For TCRbeta analysis, collaborators shipped samples in one of three forms: frozen whole blood, isolated PBMCs, or DNA extracted from either of those sample types. This TCR was recovered from a young woman with acute or convalescent COVID-19. The specimen was peripheral blood. The sequence links TRBV27 to TRBJ2-5; the D gene is perhaps TRBD1, on 5 matching bases. The CDR3: CASSLGQGKTQYF. The nucleotide sequence is TGTGCCAGCAGTTTAGGGCAGGGAAAGACCCAGTACTTC.